Shown below are 30 T cell receptor beta chains from a single sample sequenced in a study of T cell responses to AZD1222 COVID-19 vaccine. Here immunoSEQ multiplex PCR was the method, and the copy in TCRdb shows in-frame clones only, minus some. The repertoire holds about 110,000 clones, more than 65% seen once, with approximately 9.4% in the top ten. The sample was peripheral blood, taken on day 0 of AZD1222 vaccination. The receptors derive from an adult in good health.

This chain connects TRBV9 to TRBJ1-1, with D perhaps matching TRBD1 (6 bases). V lost 6 bases and J lost 2, with 11 bases in between. Germline values: CDR1 SGDLS, CDR2 YYNGEE. This CDR3 is built from 13 residues. CDR3 residues: CASTKDRNTEAFF. CDR3 nucleotides: TGTGCCAGCACCAAGGACAGAAACACTGAAGCTTTCTTT.

This chain connects TRBV6-5 to TRBJ1-5; 7 bases are a match to TRBD1. J was trimmed by 8 bases and V by 7 bases; bases with no gene match: 8. There are 13 residues in the CDR3. Germline CDR1 MNHEY, CDR2 SVGAGI. CDR3: CASTHRGREPQHF. DNA of the CDR3: TGTGCCAGCACCCACAGGGGAAGGGAGCCCCAGCATTTT.

The CDR3 region is CSVFTGESAYEQYF. The CDR3 DNA is TGCAGCGTCTTCACAGGGGAATCGGCCTACGAGCAGTACTTC. The V gene is TRBV29-1, the J gene TRBJ2-7; 7 nucleotides agree with TRBD1. CDR1 SQVTM and CDR2 ANQGSEA come from the germline V gene. With V trimmed by 6 bases and J by 2 bases, 10 bases remained unmatched. The CDR3 contains 14 residues.

The chain links TRBV20-1 to TRBJ1-1; D unclear. Germline CDR1 DFQATT, CDR2 SNEGSKA (reference sequence). The CDR3 runs 13 residues. V dropped 3 bases and J dropped 1 base, with 9 bases sitting between them. The CDR3 DNA sequence: TGCAGTGCTAGTCGCCAGCCGAACACTGAAGCTTTCTTT. This codes for CSASRQPNTEAFF.

The rearrangement links TRBV2 to TRBJ2-1; a possible D gene is TRBD1 (6 bases). The CDR3 runs to 18 residues. Looked up from germline, CDR1 is SNHLY and CDR2 is FYNNEI. V lost 7 bases, J lost 0 bases, and 22 bases lay in between. CDR3 in DNA: TGTGCCAGCATCCAGAGGGGGTCGTCCTACCTCTCCTACAATGAGCAGTTCTTC. It encodes CASIQRGSSYLSYNEQFF. The full variable domain, with the rest looked up from reference TRBV2 and TRBJ2-1, is EPEVTQTPSHQVTQMGQEVILRCVPISNHLYFYWYRQILGQKVEFLVSFYNNEISEKSEIFDDQFSVERPDGSNFTLKIRSTKLEDSAMYFCASIQRGSSYLSYNEQFFGPGTRLTVL.

This clone was detected once. The chain uses TRBV5-1 and TRBJ2-5; D gene unclear. The CDR3 runs to 11 residues. Trimming took 2 bases from V and 1 from J, leaving 0 bases between them. CDR1 is SGHRS and CDR2 is YFSETQ in the germline V gene. The CDR3 is CASSFQETQYF. CDR3 coding DNA: TGCGCCAGCAGCTTCCAAGAGACCCAGTACTTC.

The DNA of the CDR3 is TGTGCCAGCAGCTTGGCGTCGTCGGGGGCGCTTTGGGTCCAGTACTTC. Amino acids: CASSLASSGALWVQYF. The chain joins TRBV5-6 to TRBJ2-5, with D possibly called TRBD1 or TRBD2 (6 bases each). CDR1 is SGHDT, CDR2 YYEEEE, per germline. The CDR3 runs 16 residues. V shed 0 bases and J shed 10 bases, with 22 bases lying between them.

About this clone: Compared with germline, one end of the junction differs, possibly owing to a read error. The DNA for the CDR3 is TGTGCCAGCAGAGACTACAGGGGAGGGGGCTACACCTTC. It codes for CASRDYRGGGYTF. The rearrangement joins TRBV6-4 to TRBJ1-2, with 7 bases lining up with TRBD1. This CDR3 has 13 residues. Looked up from germline, CDR1 is MRHNA and CDR2 is SNTAGT.

This chain links TRBV19 with TRBJ1-4, with D possibly being TRBD1 (5 bases). Between the trimmed V and J ends, which lost 2 bases and 8 bases, there was a span of 12 bases. The CDR3 is 14 amino acids. Germline CDR1 and CDR2: LNHDA and SQIVND (reference sequence). CDR3 in DNA: TGTGCCAGTAGTATACGTCAGGGTGGCGAAAAACTGTTTTTT. It codes for CASSIRQGGEKLFF.

This rearrangement joins TRBV6-4 to TRBJ2-1, with TRBD2 matching 9 bases. V dropped 3 bases and J dropped 6; count of bases not matched to a gene: 3. The CDR3 has 14 amino acids. CDR1 and CDR2 (germline): MRHNA, SNTAGT. The CDR3 here is CASSEREGPNEQFF. CDR3 DNA: TGTGCCAGCAGTGAGCGGGAGGGCCCCAATGAGCAGTTCTTC.

The CDR3 loop reads CASSLGGDPNQPQHF. The DNA for the CDR3 is TGTGCCAGCAGCTTAGGGGGGGATCCCAATCAGCCCCAGCATTTT. The V gene is TRBV7-2, the J gene TRBJ1-5; TRBD1 is a possible D gene (5 bases). CDR1 and CDR2 from the germline V gene are SGHTA and FQGNSA. The CDR3 runs to 15 residues. Between the trimmed V and J ends, which lost 1 base and 3 bases, there was a span of 10 bases.

This clone occurred once. The chain joins TRBV28 to TRBJ2-1, with D perhaps TRBD1 or TRBD2 (5 bases each). The CDR3 loop spans 16 amino acids. Germline CDR1 reads MDHEN; CDR2 reads SYDVKM. V shed 1 base and J shed 0 bases, with 10 bases lying between them. The CDR3 nucleotides read TGTGCCAGCAGTTTATTTGAGGGGAGCTCCTACAATGAGCAGTTCTTC. Amino acids: CASSLFEGSSYNEQFF.

The chain has TRBV5-4 and TRBJ2-1; 9 bases are a match to TRBD2. Germline V lookup: CDR1 SGHNT, CDR2 YYREEE (reference sequence). J gave up 8 bases and V 0 bases, and 6 bases lay outside the gene matches. The CDR3 covers 15 residues. CDR3 sequence: CASSLDPREGHEQFF. The CDR3 DNA sequence: TGTGCCAGCAGCTTGGATCCGCGGGAGGGCCATGAGCAGTTCTTC.

A few counts support this clone. The CDR3 DNA reads TGCGCCAGCAGCCCGGACAGTTACTACGAGCAGTACTTC. It translates to CASSPDSYYEQYF. The gene calls are TRBV5-1 and TRBJ2-7; TRBD1 might be the D (6 bases). Trimming stripped 4 bases from V and 3 bases from J, with 11 bases between. This CDR3 comprises 13 residues. CDR1 and CDR2 from the germline V gene are SGHRS and YFSETQ. The entire variable domain, with the rest obtained from reference TRBV5-1 and TRBJ2-7, is as follows: KAGVTQTPRYLIKTRGQQVTLSCSPISGHRSVSWYQQTPGQGLQFLFEYFSETQRNKGNFPGRFSGRQFSNSRSEMNVSTLELGDSALYLCASSPDSYYEQYFGPGTRLTVT.

V is TRBV28 and J is TRBJ1-2; 7 bases line up with TRBD1. The CDR3 has 14 amino acids. Germline values: CDR1 MDHEN, CDR2 SYDVKM. The junction had 3 bases not matched to a gene; V was cut back by 2 bases and J by 3 bases. CDR3 region: CASSLDGQDYGYTF. CDR3 nucleotides: TGTGCCAGCAGTTTAGACGGACAGGACTATGGCTACACCTTC.

This chain's CDR3 is CASSFGRTGLGETQYF. CDR3 DNA: TGTGCCAGCAGTTTCGGCCGAACAGGGTTGGGCGAGACCCAGTACTTC. The chain employs TRBV6-5 and TRBJ2-5, with D possibly being TRBD1 (6 bases). Trimming took 4 bases from V and 5 from J, leaving 20 bases between them. Germline CDR1 and CDR2: MNHEY and SVGAGI. CDR3 length equals 16 residues.

V and J are TRBV19 and TRBJ2-2; TRBD2 might be the D (5 bases). Trimming shortened V by 3 bases and J by 5 bases, and 7 bases separated the two germline ends. The CDR3 runs to 13 residues. In germline, CDR1 is LNHDA, CDR2 SQIVND (reference sequence). CDR3 loop: CASSIAGTGELFF. The CDR3 nucleotides read TGTGCCAGTAGTATTGCGGGTACCGGGGAGCTGTTTTTT.

This clone was detected ten times or more. The chain uses TRBV6-7 and TRBJ1-3; 7 bases are shared with TRBD1. Being an ORF, TRBV6-7 has a function that is uncertain. This CDR3 region has 16 residues. The V and J ends lost 9 bases and 14 bases, in that order; junction bases with no gene match: 25. The CDR3, as DNA: TGTGCCAGACACTCTTATCCGGGACAGAGTAAACCACGGGTATATTTT. Translation: CARHSYPGQSKPRVYF.

The rearrangement uses TRBV15 and TRBJ2-7; tentatively, D is TRBD2 (7 bases). The CDR3 is made up of 15 amino acids. CDR1 is LNHNV, CDR2 YYDKDF, per germline (reference sequence). Trimming cost V 0 bases and J 3 bases, with 12 bases left between them. The CDR3 DNA follows: TGTGCCACCAGCAGAGATTGGGGGGGCAGCTACGAGCAGTACTTC. Protein sequence: CATSRDWGGSYEQYF.

This clone was counted a few times. The chain has TRBV7-9 and TRBJ2-2, with 7 positions matching TRBD1. The CDR3 has 14 amino acids. Germline V gives CDR1 SEHNR, CDR2 FQNEAQ (reference sequence). The V gene end was trimmed by 8 bases and the J gene end by 1 base; junction bases not matched to a gene: 4. In DNA, the CDR3 is TGTGCCAGCCGGGGACAGATGAACACCGGGGAGCTGTTTTTT. It codes for CASRGQMNTGELFF.

This clone was found once. The chain employs TRBV19 and TRBJ1-1; D ambiguous. Trimming took 4 bases from V and 8 from J, leaving 14 bases between them. The CDR3 extends over 13 amino acids. Germline V gene data show CDR1 as LNHDA and CDR2 as SQIVND (reference sequence). CDR3 sequence (DNA): TGTGCCAGTAGTACACAGACCGTGGGGGAAGCTTTCTTT. This codes for CASSTQTVGEAFF.

CDR3 sequence (DNA): TGTGCCAGCAGCCGACCGCAATCGGGCTACACCTTC. It codes for CASSRPQSGYTF. The J gene is TRBJ1-2, the V gene TRBV6-2 or TRBV6-3; D ambiguous. The CDR3 length is 12 residues. Trimming took off 6 bases at V and 8 bases at J, with 13 bases between the two ends. In germline, CDR1 is MNHEY, CDR2 SVGEGT.

This clone has only a few counts. This chain uses TRBV4-1 with TRBJ2-1, with 12 bases that match TRBD2. Losses at the gene ends were 8 bases for V and 6 bases for J; bases not matched to a gene: 5. The CDR3 totals 14 residues. Per germline, CDR1 MGHRA and CDR2 YSYEKL. The CDR3 coding sequence is TGCGCCAGCTGCCTAGCGGGGGGGAGCAATGAGCAGTTCTTC. This translates into CASCLAGGSNEQFF.

The V and J genes are TRBV7-9 and TRBJ1-6; TRBD1 aligns across 9 bases. The germline V gene encodes CDR1 SEHNR and CDR2 FQNEAQ (reference sequence). The CDR3 runs to 14 residues. V shed 5 bases and J 7 bases; nucleotides not matched to a gene: 3. CDR3 sequence reads: CASSPGQGNSPLHF. For the CDR3, the DNA is TGTGCCAGCAGCCCGGGACAGGGAAATTCACCCCTCCACTTT.

The gene calls are TRBV9 and TRBJ1-4; D is ambiguous. V was shortened by 0 bases and J by 0 bases, with 6 bases between the two germline ends. The CDR3 extends over 15 amino acids. The germline V gene encodes CDR1 SGDLS and CDR2 YYNGEE. The CDR3 spells CASSVGGPTNEKLFF. The CDR3 bases are TGTGCCAGCAGCGTAGGTGGCCCAACTAATGAAAAACTGTTTTTT.

V is TRBV2 and J is TRBJ2-2; D is possibly TRBD2 (5 bases). This CDR3 is 17 amino acids long. Germline V gene sequence: CDR1 SNHLY, CDR2 FYNNEI. Trimming took off 3 bases at V and 4 bases at J, with 18 bases between the two ends. The CDR3 here is CASSEIMTTGSTGELFF. DNA for the CDR3: TGTGCCAGCAGTGAGATCATGACTACGGGCTCCACCGGGGAGCTGTTTTTT. The entire variable domain, with the rest obtained from reference TRBV2 and TRBJ2-2, is as follows: EPEVTQTPSHQVTQMGQEVILRCVPISNHLYFYWYRQILGQKVEFLVSFYNNEISEKSEIFDDQFSVERPDGSNFTLKIRSTKLEDSAMYFCASSEIMTTGSTGELFFGEGSRLTVL.

The V gene is TRBV3-1 (or the pseudogene TRBV3-2), the J gene TRBJ1-4, with D unresolved. The CDR3 is 14 amino acids. V was shortened by 0 bases and J by 10 bases, with 12 bases between the two germline ends. CDR1 and CDR2 from the germline V gene are LGHDT and YNNKEL (reference sequence). The CDR3 bases are TGTGCCAGCAGCCAAGATAGTCTTATCGGAAAACTGTTTTTT. Translation: CASSQDSLIGKLFF.

The rearrangement uses TRBV2 and TRBJ1-3, with a possible D match to TRBD1 (5 bases). CDR1 and CDR2 (germline): SNHLY, FYNNEI. Trimming removed 6 bases at V and 5 bases at J, with 11 bases between. The CDR3 runs 13 residues. The CDR3 bases are TGTGCCAGCAGGGGACCCGGCCGAAACACCATATATTTT. As protein: CASRGPGRNTIYF.

V gene TRBV5-1 combines with J gene TRBJ1-1; no clear D gene. V was cut by 0 bases and J by 3 bases, with 6 bases left in between. This CDR3 has 13 residues. Germline V CDR1 and CDR2: SGHRS, YFSETQ. The CDR3 coding sequence is TGCGCCAGCAGCTTGGATGGGGACACTGAAGCTTTCTTT. Its protein is CASSLDGDTEAFF.

The J gene is TRBJ2-6, the V gene TRBV4-3; D is undetermined. V lost 4 bases to trimming and J lost 0 bases, with 4 bases between them. There are 14 residues in the CDR3. Germline lookup yields CDR1 LGHNA and CDR2 YSLEER. The CDR3 sequence is CASSLVSGANVLTF. The CDR3 DNA reads as TGCGCCAGCAGCCTCGTCTCTGGGGCCAACGTCCTGACTTTC.